This T cell receptor (beta chain) was recorded in a study of blood T cells in healthy people across ages. Primed by a sample-barcoded 5' primer and a J-beta primer mix, a second PCR proceeded for roughly 7 to 11 cycles. TCRdb recomputed calls from the 5' RACE reads with MiXCR, one row per CDR3 protein. The table includes 650,000 to 1,000,000 distinct CDR3 sequences, around 50% detected once. This clonotype has just one count. Sample donors were healthy Caucasian individuals that came from Russia, aged 6 to 90. Extraction yielded at least 6 micrograms of total RNA per sample. CDR1 and CDR2 from the germline V gene are LGHNA and YNFKEQ. The J segment lost 1 base and the V segment lost 1 base, leaving 7 bases of the junction unmatched. The CDR3 contains 18 residues.

The sequence was collected from a man aged 80 or over in good health. Sequenced material: blood. The chain uses TRBV4-2 and TRBJ2-1, with 10 bases fitting TRBD2. The chain's CDR3 is CASSQGSGRYGSYNEQFF. DNA for the CDR3: TGTGCCAGCAGCCAAGGTAGCGGGAGGTATGGGTCCTACAATGAGCAGTTCTTC.